One and the same sample provided the 17 T cell receptor beta chains below, sequenced in a study of PD-L1 blockade in urothelial cancer. The repertoire was sequenced with immunoSEQ multiplex PCR; TCRdb's copy has only in-frame clones and lacks some. In the table there are about 87,000 clones, 80% to 85% of which are singletons. The time point was: pretreatment peripheral blood. This specimen consisted of PBMCs, obtained around atezolizumab (anti-PD-L1) treatment. All receptors derive from a man aged 55-75 years with urothelial cancer.

The CDR3 is CASSLAPTGGENTIYF. Written as DNA, the CDR3 is TGTGCCAGCAGCTTGGCACCGACAGGGGGCGAAAACACCATATATTTT. The chain has TRBV5-4 and TRBJ1-3, with 10 nucleotides matching TRBD1. The CDR3 consists of 16 residues. Trimming at V came to 0 bases and at J to 6 bases, leaving 6 bases not matched to a gene. From germline, CDR1 is SGHNT and CDR2 YYREEE (reference sequence). Filled out from reference TRBV5-4 and TRBJ1-3, the complete variable domain reads ETGVTQSPTHLIKTRGQQVTLRCSSQSGHNTVSWYQQALGQGPQFIFQYYREEENGRGNFPPRFSGLQFPNYSSELNVNALELDDSALYLCASSLAPTGGENTIYFGEGSWLTVV.

The genes are TRBV10-3 and TRBJ2-2, with 7 bases matching TRBD1. Germline values: CDR1 ENHRY, CDR2 SYGVKD. This CDR3 has 12 residues. J lost 5 bases, V lost 10 bases, and 4 bases had no gene match. CDR3 loop: CATAGGTGELFF. DNA of the CDR3: TGTGCCACGGCAGGGGGTACCGGGGAGCTGTTTTTT.

The gene calls are TRBV7-2 and TRBJ1-1, with D uncertain. V was trimmed by 1 base and J by 2 bases, leaving 8 bases between them. Looked up from germline, CDR1 is SGHTA and CDR2 is FQGNSA. CDR3 length: 14 amino acids. CDR3 protein: CASSLGRSNTEAFF. In DNA form, the CDR3 reads TGTGCCAGCAGCTTAGGACGGAGCAACACTGAAGCTTTCTTT. The whole variable domain, remainder taken from reference TRBV7-2 and TRBJ1-1, is GAGVSQSPSNKVTEKGKDVELRCDPISGHTALYWYRQSLGQGLEFLIYFQGNSAPDKSGLPSDRFSAERTGGSVSTLTIQRTQQEDSAVYLCASSLGRSNTEAFFGQGTRLTVV.

This clone came up once. This chain links TRBV7-2 with TRBJ1-5; possible D gene TRBD1, 5 bases. V shed 2 bases and J shed 3 bases, with 17 bases lying between them. The CDR3 consists of 17 residues. Per germline, CDR1 SGHTA and CDR2 FQGNSA. The CDR3, as DNA: TGTGCCAGCAGCTTACCCCCGGGGGTGGAGTTCAATCAGCCCCAGCATTTT. Translating gives CASSLPPGVEFNQPQHF.

The V call is TRBV5-6, the J call TRBJ1-2; D is unresolved. The CDR3 has 14 amino acids. V lost 2 bases, J lost 2 bases, and 10 bases lay in between. Germline V CDR1 and CDR2: SGHDT, YYEEEE. CDR3 nucleotide sequence: TGTGCCAGCAGCTTCGGGGTGGGGAACTATGGCTACACCTTC. Translation: CASSFGVGNYGYTF.

J is TRBJ1-4 and V is TRBV5-1; 9 bases fit TRBD1. Germline loops: CDR1 SGHRS, CDR2 YFSETQ. Losses at the gene ends were 4 bases for V and 0 bases for J; bases not matched to a gene: 4. CDR3 size: 16 residues. CDR3 in amino acids: CASSRDRAATNEKLFF. The CDR3 bases are TGCGCCAGCAGCCGGGACAGGGCTGCAACTAATGAAAAACTGTTTTTT.

This clone has more than one count but fewer than ten. This chain links TRBV13 with TRBJ2-1, with a tentative D call TRBD2 (5 bases). V lost 4 bases to trimming and J lost 2 bases, with 9 bases between them. The V gene's germline CDR1 is PRHDT and CDR2 FYEKMQ (reference sequence). CDR3 length: 14 residues. The CDR3 sequence: CASSSLAPYNEQFF. The CDR3 nucleotides are TGTGCCAGCAGCTCCCTAGCCCCCTACAATGAGCAGTTCTTC.

The V call is TRBV5-1, the J call TRBJ1-1, with 10 positions matching TRBD1. Losses at the gene ends were 1 base for V and 1 base for J; bases not matched to a gene: 4. Germline V lookup: CDR1 SGHRS, CDR2 YFSETQ. CDR3 length equals 16 residues. CDR3: CASSLMTGGWNTEAFF. The CDR3 DNA follows: TGCGCCAGCAGCTTGATGACAGGGGGCTGGAACACTGAAGCTTTCTTT.

The rearrangement links TRBV6-5 to TRBJ2-7, with 7 positions matching TRBD1. This CDR3 has 12 residues. V trimming: 8 bases; J trimming: 3 bases; junction bases outside the gene matches: 4. The V gene's germline CDR1 is MNHEY and CDR2 SVGAGI. CDR3 residues: CASRRQGYEQYF. Here the CDR3 DNA reads TGTGCCAGCCGTCGACAGGGCTACGAGCAGTACTTC.

V is TRBV2 and J is TRBJ2-1, with 8 positions matching TRBD2. This CDR3 contains 16 residues. V lost 1 base and J lost 1; bases outside the gene matches: 3. Germline assignment: CDR1 SNHLY and CDR2 FYNNEI. CDR3 loop: CASSEVTSGSYNEQFF. DNA for the CDR3: TGTGCCAGCAGTGAAGTTACTAGCGGATCCTACAATGAGCAGTTCTTC.

V usage is TRBV2 and J usage is TRBJ2-1; 13 nucleotides align to TRBD2. Germline V gives CDR1 SNHLY, CDR2 FYNNEI. V lost 2 bases and J lost 6; bases outside the gene matches: 7. This CDR3 spans 17 amino acids. CDR3 loop: CASSEPTLAGGGNEQFF. The CDR3 DNA reads as TGTGCCAGCAGTGAACCCACACTAGCGGGGGGGGGCAATGAGCAGTTCTTC.

This sequence joins TRBV10-1 and TRBJ2-3; perhaps TRBD1 as D (6 bases). Germline V gene lookup returns CDR1 WNHNN and CDR2 SYGVQD (reference sequence). This CDR3 has 15 residues. The V end lost 3 bases, the J end lost 5 bases, and 15 bases lay between the germline ends. CDR3 residues: CASSEGQPVLDTQYF. The CDR3 DNA is TGCGCCAGCAGTGAAGGACAGCCGGTATTAGATACGCAGTATTTT.

The J gene is TRBJ2-5, the V gene TRBV7-9; 9 bases align to TRBD1. This CDR3 contains 16 residues. V lost 4 bases and J lost 5; bases outside the gene matches: 11. Germline assignment: CDR1 SEHNR and CDR2 FQNEAQ (reference sequence). CDR3 nucleotides: TGTGCCAGCAGCTCCGGAAGGACAGGGGACGGCGAGACCCAGTACTTC. This sequence encodes CASSSGRTGDGETQYF.

The CDR3 sequence is CASSLVAYIESEQFF. The CDR3 region has the DNA TGTGCCAGCAGCTTGGTTGCCTATATCGAGTCTGAGCAGTTCTTC. V is TRBV5-5 and J is TRBJ2-1; D is ambiguous. This CDR3 is 15 amino acids long. Germline CDR1 is SGHKS and CDR2 is YYEKEE (reference sequence). Deletions cut 0 bases from V and 9 bases from J, with 16 bases between. The full variable domain, its missing parts supplied by reference TRBV5-5 and TRBJ2-1, is DAGVTQSPTHLIKTRGQQVTLRCSPISGHKSVSWYQQVLGQGPQFIFQYYEKEERGRGNFPDRFSARQFPNYSSELNVNALLLGDSALYLCASSLVAYIESEQFFGPGTRLTVL.

The J gene is TRBJ1-6, the V gene TRBV6-1; 8 nucleotides match TRBD1. The CDR3 length is 14 residues. J was trimmed by 9 bases and V by 6 bases; bases with no gene match: 7. Germline CDR1 reads MNHNS; CDR2 reads SASEGT. CDR3 in DNA: TGTGCCAGCAGATTCCAGGGGGCCGGTTCACCCCTCCACTTT. Its protein is CASRFQGAGSPLHF.

The chain employs TRBV10-1 and TRBJ1-1; D is unclear. Germline V gives CDR1 WNHNN, CDR2 SYGVQD (reference sequence). There are 12 residues in the CDR3. Trimming left V 2 bases short and J 4 bases short, with 5 bases between. The CDR3, as DNA: TGCGCCAGCAGTGAGATCGGCACTGAAGCTTTCTTT. Its translation: CASSEIGTEAFF.

The rearrangement links TRBV6-1 to TRBJ2-1; tentative D call: TRBD1 (5 bases). The germline V gene encodes CDR1 MNHNS and CDR2 SASEGT. The CDR3 consists of 15 residues. Between the trimmed V and J ends, which lost 2 bases and 3 bases, there was a span of 11 bases. CDR3 amino acids: CASSETGDFYNEQFF. CDR3 DNA: TGTGCCAGCAGTGAAACAGGTGACTTCTACAATGAGCAGTTCTTC.